Presented here are 8 T cell receptor beta chains from one specimen sequenced in a study of beta chain features in type 1 diabetes. As every portion of the isolated RNA was reverse transcribed, the sequencing read expressed TCRB transcripts. Assay used: immunoSEQ multiplex PCR; TCRdb lists only in-frame clones, some missing. The table records around 430,000 clones, 30% of them present only once. The sample was naive CD4+ T cells from blood. These receptors came from a man aged 18-30 years in good health.

This clone was recorded a few times. The V gene is TRBV6-1, the J gene TRBJ2-7; 14 nucleotides align to TRBD2. Germline V gene lookup returns CDR1 MNHNS and CDR2 SASEGT. This CDR3 region has 15 residues. Unmatched junction bases numbered 5, after V lost 9 bases and J lost 1 base. The DNA of the CDR3 is TGTGCCAGTGAGGGACTAGCGGGAGTTTCCTACGAGCAGTACTTC. Translation: CASEGLAGVSYEQYF.

This chain uses TRBV27 with TRBJ2-2, with D possibly matching TRBD1 (5 bases). Germline lookup yields CDR1 MNHEY and CDR2 SMNVEV (reference sequence). Trimming cost V 3 bases and J 4 bases, with 9 bases left between them. The CDR3 extends over 14 amino acids. The CDR3 reads CASSFQGGTGELFF. CDR3 nucleotides: TGTGCCAGCAGTTTTCAGGGTGGCACCGGGGAGCTGTTTTTT.

This clone was detected a few times. The chain joins TRBV6-6 to TRBJ2-7; possibly TRBD1 for D (5 bases). The CDR3 contains 13 residues. Germline CDR1 is MNHNY and CDR2 is SVGAGI (reference sequence). V gave up 4 bases and J gave up 3 bases, with 10 bases separating them. For the CDR3, the DNA is TGTGCCAGCAGTTTTTCAGGGTTCTACGAGCAGTACTTC. Protein product: CASSFSGFYEQYF.

This clone was picked up a small number of times. V usage is TRBV11-2 and J usage is TRBJ2-2, with unresolved D. Trimming pared 5 bases from V and 2 bases from J, leaving 6 bases between. This CDR3 contains 13 residues. The germline V gene has CDR1 SGHAT and CDR2 FQNNGV. Here the CDR3 reads CASSLTNTGELFF. The CDR3 bases are TGTGCCAGCAGCCTAACTAACACCGGGGAGCTGTTTTTT.

The chain is built from TRBV25-1 and TRBJ1-1; D possibly corresponds to TRBD1 (5 bases). With 7 bases removed from V and 1 base from J, the gap between germline ends came to 10 bases. The CDR3 contains 13 residues. Germline CDR1 reads MGHDK; CDR2 reads SYGVNS. CDR3 in DNA: TGTGCCAGCACCAGGGTAGGGAACACTGAAGCTTTCTTT. Its translation: CASTRVGNTEAFF. Variable domain in full (rest from reference TRBV25-1 and TRBJ1-1): EADIYQTPRYLVIGTGKKITLECSQTMGHDKMYWYQQDPGMELHLIHYSYGVNSTEKGDLSSESTVSRIRTEHFPLTLESARPSHTSQYLCASTRVGNTEAFFGQGTRLTVV.

This sequence joins TRBV4-2 and TRBJ2-4; unclear D gene. V lost 5 bases and J lost 0, with 8 bases in between. Germline V gives CDR1 LGHNA, CDR2 YNFKEQ. The CDR3 has 14 amino acids. CDR3 residues: CASSLALAKNIQYF. CDR3 coding DNA: TGTGCCAGCAGCTTGGCACTAGCCAAAAACATTCAGTACTTC.

DNA for the CDR3: TGCGCCAGCAGCCAAGATCACGAGGGCTGGAATGAGCAGTTCTTC. Protein: CASSQDHEGWNEQFF. This rearrangement joins TRBV4-1 to TRBJ2-1, with D maybe TRBD2 (5 bases). Trimming cost V 0 bases and J 7 bases, with 13 bases left between them. Germline V gene sequence: CDR1 MGHRA, CDR2 YSYEKL. The CDR3 is made up of 15 amino acids.

This clone was seen only a few times. The rearrangement joins TRBV7-6 to TRBJ2-1; D not resolved. Germline lookup yields CDR1 SGHVS and CDR2 FNYEAQ. This CDR3 spans 14 amino acids. The V end was cut by 1 base, the J end by 6 bases, with 10 bases between. The CDR3 sequence is CASSLGQPGNEQFF. CDR3 DNA sequence: TGTGCCAGCAGCTTAGGTCAGCCGGGCAATGAGCAGTTCTTC.